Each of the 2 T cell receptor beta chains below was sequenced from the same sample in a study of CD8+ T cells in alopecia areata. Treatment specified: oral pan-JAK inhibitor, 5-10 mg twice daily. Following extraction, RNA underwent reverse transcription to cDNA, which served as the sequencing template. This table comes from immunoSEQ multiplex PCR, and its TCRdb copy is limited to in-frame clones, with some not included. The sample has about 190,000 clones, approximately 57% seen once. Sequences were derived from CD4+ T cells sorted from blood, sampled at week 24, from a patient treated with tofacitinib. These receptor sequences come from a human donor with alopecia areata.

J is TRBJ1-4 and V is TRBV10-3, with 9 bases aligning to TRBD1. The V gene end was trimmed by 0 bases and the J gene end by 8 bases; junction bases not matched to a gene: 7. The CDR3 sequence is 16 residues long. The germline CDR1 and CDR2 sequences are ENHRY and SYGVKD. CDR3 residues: CAISESAGTGPEKLFF. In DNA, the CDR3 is TGTGCCATCAGTGAGTCAGCCGGGACAGGGCCCGAAAAACTGTTTTTT.

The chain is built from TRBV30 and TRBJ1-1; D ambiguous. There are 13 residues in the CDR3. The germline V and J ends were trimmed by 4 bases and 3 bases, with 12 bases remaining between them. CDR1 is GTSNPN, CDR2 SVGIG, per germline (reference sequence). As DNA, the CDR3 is TGTGCCTGGAAGGAGGGTAGGGACACTGAAGCTTTCTTT. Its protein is CAWKEGRDTEAFF.